Here is one T cell receptor beta chain with its context. The data stem from a study of blood T cell repertoires in COVID-19. The CDR3 consists of 14 residues. CDR1 and CDR2 from the germline V gene are MGHRA and YSYEKL. V gave up 1 base and J gave up 1 base, with 7 bases separating them. Libraries were prepared by immunoSEQ multiplex PCR; TCRdb keeps only in-frame clonotypes and omits some of them. Seen here are about 120,000 clones, 85% to 90% observed once, and the top ten hold approximately 27%. The clonotype comes from a man between 65 and 79 years old with active or convalescent COVID-19. The V call is TRBV4-1, the J call TRBJ1-1; no definite D call. Sequenced sample: peripheral blood. The CDR3 spells CASSQGAWNTEAFF. DNA of the CDR3: TGCGCCAGCAGCCAAGGGGCATGGAACACTGAAGCTTTCTTT.